This T cell receptor (beta chain) was retrieved from a study of blood T cell repertoires in COVID-19. Study at large: Spain, Italy and the United States supplied samples that represented acute and convalescent COVID-19. In each case, the material was cDNA or gDNA derived from T cells, B-cell-depleted T cells, or PBMCs.

Only one count was recorded for this clone. Study processing details: Reference gene primer amplification gave estimated nucleated cell counts. Generated by immunoSEQ multiplex PCR, the TCRdb table keeps only in-frame clones and is missing some. V, J and clone size are those of that table, while D and trimming were read from the DNA. Of 140,000 to 150,000 clones in the sample, about four fifths were seen once. CDR1 and CDR2 (germline): LGHNA, YSLEER. This CDR3 has 16 residues. Trimming stripped 3 bases from V and 1 base from J, with 15 bases between. Specimen: peripheral blood. The rearrangement joins TRBV4-3 to TRBJ2-5; D is possibly TRBD1 (5 bases). This TCR came from a human donor in a cohort sampled during active COVID-19. CDR3 sequence reads: CASSQGRLDSQETQYF. CDR3 nucleotide sequence: TGCGCCAGCAGCCAGGGCAGACTCGACAGCCAAGAGACCCAGTACTTC.